The subject of this entry is one T cell receptor beta chain. This record belongs to a study of blood T cells in healthy people across ages. Germline assignment: CDR1 MNHEY and CDR2 SVGEGT. This CDR3 is 14 amino acids long. Per sample, at least 5.5 micrograms of total RNA were extracted. Next came a second PCR, run for about 6 to 11 cycles, which used a sample-barcoded 5' primer along with a J-beta primer mix. A template-switch adaptor with 12 random nucleotides tagged each cDNA molecule. MiXCR was run by TCRdb on the 5' RACE reads, yielding one entry per CDR3 protein. The sample contains hundreds of thousands of distinct CDR3 sequences, 45% to 55% of which appear only once.

This TCR was recovered from a man at least 80 years old in good health. The chain links TRBV6-2 or TRBV6-3 to TRBJ2-4; tentatively, D is TRBD1 (6 bases). The J call is in doubt because the DNA end fits TRBJ2-7 better. The sequenced sample consisted of blood. As DNA, the CDR3 is TGTGCCAGCAGGACCGGGACATCAGCCTACGAGCAGTACTTC. Encoded protein: CASRTGTSAYEQYF.